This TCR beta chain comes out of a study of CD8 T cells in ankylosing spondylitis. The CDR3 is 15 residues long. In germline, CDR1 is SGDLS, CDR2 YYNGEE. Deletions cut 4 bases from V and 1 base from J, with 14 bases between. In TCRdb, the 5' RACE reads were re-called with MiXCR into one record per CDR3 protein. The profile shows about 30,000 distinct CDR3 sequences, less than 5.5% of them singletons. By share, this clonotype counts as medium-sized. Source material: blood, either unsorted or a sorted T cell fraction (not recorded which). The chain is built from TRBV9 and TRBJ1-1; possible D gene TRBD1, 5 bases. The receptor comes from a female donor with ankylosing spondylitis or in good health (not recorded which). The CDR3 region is CASSPGAAQNTEAFF. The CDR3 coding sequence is TGTGCCAGCAGCCCCGGGGCGGCCCAGAACACTGAAGCTTTCTTT.